One and the same sample provided the 25 T cell receptor beta chains below, sequenced in a study of T cell changes during pregnancy in multiple sclerosis (dated by TCRdb to about 2019). The library was prepared using the immunoSEQ multiplex PCR assay. TCRdb holds this immuneACCESS table with in-frame rearrangements only. Some clones are missing; in checked studies, unresolved V genes explain under half, and the rest has no known cause. Within this sample are tens of thousands of clones, with roughly 91% of them counted one time only. The ten largest clones take up over 0.25% of the sample. Specimen: CD4+ T cells from peripheral blood mononuclear cells, collected in the third trimester of pregnancy. These receptor sequences come from a female donor in good health, enrolled as a control in a pregnancy study.

The V and J genes are TRBV7-6 and TRBJ2-7; 9 bases map to TRBD1. The V segment lost 9 bases and the J segment 7 bases; nucleotides outside the gene matches: 4. CDR1 and CDR2 from the germline V gene are SGHVS and FNYEAQ. The CDR3 has 11 amino acids. The CDR3 nucleotides read TGTGCCAGTGGGGACAGGGAGGAGCAGTACTTC. Translated, it gives CASGDREEQYF.

The chain has TRBV2 and TRBJ2-6; no clear D gene. The germline V gene has CDR1 SNHLY and CDR2 FYNNEI. The CDR3 has 15 amino acids. The V end was cut by 6 bases, the J end by 0 bases, with 9 bases between. CDR3 sequence: CASSAEVSGANVLTF. CDR3 in DNA: TGTGCCAGCAGCGCCGAGGTCTCTGGGGCCAACGTCCTGACTTTC.

The rearrangement joins TRBV5-1 to TRBJ2-1; TRBD2 aligns across 10 bases. This CDR3 spans 15 amino acids. CDR1 and CDR2 (germline): SGHRS, YFSETQ. V lost 1 base to trimming and J lost 10 bases; unmatched junction nucleotides: 8. CDR3 protein: CASSLMAASGGEQFF. The CDR3 DNA reads TGCGCCAGCAGCTTGATGGCAGCTAGCGGGGGAGAGCAGTTCTTC.

Here the CDR3 DNA reads TGTGCCTGCCAAAGGACAGCTAATGAAAAACTGTTTTTT. This codes for CACQRTANEKLFF. J is TRBJ1-4 and V is TRBV30, with a tentative D call TRBD1 (6 bases). Trimming took off 6 bases at V and 3 bases at J, with 11 bases between the two ends. Germline CDR1 reads GTSNPN; CDR2 reads SVGIG (reference sequence). This CDR3 spans 13 amino acids.

V is TRBV19 and J is TRBJ1-5; 8 bases are a match to TRBD1. The V segment lost 6 bases and the J segment 0 bases; nucleotides outside the gene matches: 4. Germline V gene data show CDR1 as LNHDA and CDR2 as SQIVND (reference sequence). The CDR3 consists of 15 residues. Written as DNA, the CDR3 is TGTGCCAGTAGGACGACAGGGGTTAGCAATCAGCCCCAGCATTTT. It specifies CASRTTGVSNQPQHF.

V usage is TRBV5-6 and J usage is TRBJ1-1; tentative D call: TRBD1 (6 bases). The germline gives CDR1 SGHDT, CDR2 YYEEEE. Between the trimmed V and J ends, which lost 2 bases and 4 bases, there was a span of 18 bases. The length of the CDR3 is 16 residues. The CDR3 loop reads CASSFGSGQIATEAFF. The CDR3 DNA sequence: TGTGCCAGCAGCTTCGGCTCTGGACAGATTGCCACTGAAGCTTTCTTT.

This clone was picked up one time. J is TRBJ2-7 and V is TRBV29-1; D is unclear. Trimming removed 3 bases at V and 0 bases at J, with 6 bases between. There are 12 residues in the CDR3. In germline, CDR1 is SQVTM, CDR2 ANQGSEA. CDR3 sequence reads: CSVEGISYEQYF. DNA of the CDR3: TGCAGCGTTGAGGGCATCTCCTACGAGCAGTACTTC.

The chain uses TRBV2 and TRBJ2-2; 11 bases agree with TRBD2. The V gene's germline CDR1 is SNHLY and CDR2 FYNNEI. The junction had 4 bases not matched to a gene; V was cut back by 5 bases and J by 8 bases. The CDR3 totals 14 residues. CDR3 nucleotide sequence: TGTGCCAGCAGTTTAGCGGGGGGGACAGGGGAGCTGTTTTTT. It is translated as CASSLAGGTGELFF.

The chain has TRBV5-1 and TRBJ1-3; TRBD1 aligns across 8 bases. This CDR3 contains 16 residues. V was pared by 4 bases and J by 0 bases, with 6 bases of the junction left unmatched. Germline V gene sequence: CDR1 SGHRS, CDR2 YFSETQ. The CDR3 here is CASSSRTGPSGNTIYF. CDR3 DNA sequence: TGCGCCAGCAGCAGCAGGACAGGGCCCTCTGGAAACACCATATATTTT.

The V and J genes are TRBV7-9 and TRBJ1-3, with no clear D. The CDR3 consists of 16 residues. Germline assignment: CDR1 SEHNR and CDR2 FQNEAQ (reference sequence). Trimming pared 1 base from V and 2 bases from J, leaving 12 bases between. The CDR3 protein is CASSLGSGLPGNTIYF. Written as DNA, the CDR3 is TGTGCCAGCAGCTTAGGGTCAGGTCTACCTGGAAACACCATATATTTT.

A single count supports this clone. This chain links TRBV6-5 with TRBJ1-5; perhaps TRBD1 as D (5 bases). The germline V and J ends were trimmed by 2 bases and 1 base, with 12 bases remaining between them. Germline V gives CDR1 MNHEY, CDR2 SVGAGI. The CDR3 has 16 residues. The CDR3 DNA reads TGTGCCAGCAGTTACCGTTCGGGGGAGAGCAATCAGCCCCAGCATTTT. It yields the protein CASSYRSGESNQPQHF.

The chain couples TRBV11-3 to TRBJ1-2; TRBD1 aligns across 7 bases. V lost 1 base to trimming and J lost 4 bases; unmatched junction nucleotides: 9. The germline V gene has CDR1 SGHNT and CDR2 YENEEA. The CDR3 is made up of 16 amino acids. The CDR3: CASSLAGLGQAYGYTF. The DNA for the CDR3 is TGTGCCAGCAGCTTAGCCGGACTTGGACAGGCCTATGGCTACACCTTC.

This chain uses TRBV5-8 with TRBJ2-1; TRBD1 aligns across 7 bases. Germline loops: CDR1 SGHTS, CDR2 YDEGEE. CDR3 length: 14 residues. V lost 4 bases and J lost 3; bases outside the gene matches: 4. This chain's CDR3 is CASSPGQNYNEQFF. Here the CDR3 DNA reads TGTGCCAGCAGCCCGGGACAGAACTACAATGAGCAGTTCTTC. Variable domain in full (rest from reference TRBV5-8 and TRBJ2-1): EAGVTQSPTHLIKTRGQQATLRCSPISGHTSVYWYQQALGLGLQFLLWYDEGEERNRGNFPPRFSGRQFPNYSSELNVNALELEDSALYLCASSPGQNYNEQFFGPGTRLTVL.

This chain connects TRBV7-2 to TRBJ2-3; 14 bases fit TRBD2. J gave up 11 bases and V 5 bases, and 12 bases lay outside the gene matches. Germline-derived CDR1 and CDR2 are SGHTA and FQGNSA. The CDR3 is made up of 16 amino acids. CDR3: CASSPGLAGAQGVQYF. DNA for the CDR3: TGTGCCAGCAGCCCGGGACTAGCGGGGGCCCAAGGTGTGCAGTATTTT.

The chain has TRBV11-2 and TRBJ1-1; the D gene is possibly TRBD1 (5 bases). Per germline, CDR1 SGHAT and CDR2 FQNNGV. The V end was cut by 6 bases, the J end by 4 bases, with 12 bases between. The CDR3 runs 13 residues. This CDR3 is CASRVVGRTEAFF. DNA of the CDR3: TGTGCCAGCAGAGTAGTGGGGCGCACTGAAGCTTTCTTT. Supplemented by reference TRBV11-2 and TRBJ1-1, the full variable domain reads EAGVAQSPRYKIIEKRQSVAFWCNPISGHATLYWYQQILGQGPKLLIQFQNNGVVDDSQLPKDRFSAERLKGVDSTLKIQPAKLEDSAVYLCASRVVGRTEAFFGQGTRLTVV.

V gene TRBV11-2 combines with J gene TRBJ2-2, with unresolved D. In germline, CDR1 is SGHAT, CDR2 FQNNGV. The CDR3 is 14 residues long. Trimming removed 5 bases from V and 2 bases from J, with 9 bases in between. The CDR3 DNA reads TGTGCCAGCAGCCCATATACAAACACCGGGGAGCTGTTTTTT. Protein sequence: CASSPYTNTGELFF. The full variable domain, rest sourced from reference TRBV11-2 and TRBJ2-2, is EAGVAQSPRYKIIEKRQSVAFWCNPISGHATLYWYQQILGQGPKLLIQFQNNGVVDDSQLPKDRFSAERLKGVDSTLKIQPAKLEDSAVYLCASSPYTNTGELFFGEGSRLTVL.

The V call is TRBV15, the J call TRBJ1-1; perhaps TRBD1 as D (5 bases). The ends were cut back, 6 bases at V and 0 bases at J, with 8 bases in the middle. The CDR3 has 13 amino acids. Germline CDR1 LNHNV, CDR2 YYDKDF (reference sequence). The CDR3, as DNA: TGTGCCACCAGGGAGACAGTGAACACTGAAGCTTTCTTT. This translates into CATRETVNTEAFF.

The V gene is TRBV19, the J gene TRBJ1-2; a weak D match, TRBD1 (6 bases). The CDR3 sequence is 13 residues long. V lost 6 bases to trimming and J lost 3 bases, with 11 bases between them. Germline CDR1 reads LNHDA; CDR2 reads SQIVND (reference sequence). CDR3 DNA sequence: TGTGCCAGTAGCCCCGGACAGCACTATGGCTACACCTTC. It codes for CASSPGQHYGYTF.

This clone was counted once. This chain joins TRBV7-2 and TRBJ2-7; weak D call: TRBD2 (6 bases). V gave up 1 base and J gave up 4 bases, with 11 bases separating them. The length of the CDR3 is 14 residues. Germline values: CDR1 SGHTA, CDR2 FQGNSA. This chain's CDR3 is CASSLEGGGYEQYF. The DNA for the CDR3 is TGTGCCAGCAGCTTAGAGGGAGGTGGTTACGAGCAGTACTTC.

Details on this clone: A read error may produce the germline difference seen at one junction end. The J gene is TRBJ2-5, the V gene TRBV30; TRBD2 matches at 14 bases. Looked up from germline, CDR1 is GTSNPN and CDR2 is SVGIG (reference sequence). The CDR3 is 17 residues long. The CDR3, as DNA: TGTGCCTGGAGTGTCCCCAGACTAGCGGGGGGGAGAGAGGCCCAGTACTTC. Its translation is CAWSVPRLAGGREAQYF.

The V call is TRBV6-1, the J call TRBJ1-2; 7 nucleotides line up with TRBD1. With 6 bases clipped from V and 2 bases from J, the junction kept 3 bases outside the gene matches. In germline, CDR1 is MNHNS, CDR2 SASEGT. The CDR3 contains 13 residues. CDR3: CASRETGNYGYTF. For the CDR3, the DNA is TGTGCCAGCAGAGAGACAGGGAACTATGGCTACACCTTC.

The chain recombines TRBV9 with TRBJ2-2; a possible D gene is TRBD1 (5 bases). This CDR3 comprises 14 residues. Trimming took 4 bases from V and 3 from J, leaving 10 bases between them. Germline lookup yields CDR1 SGDLS and CDR2 YYNGEE. DNA of the CDR3: TGTGCCAGCAGCCCCCCCAGGGACACCGGGGAGCTGTTTTTT. Its protein is CASSPPRDTGELFF.

The CDR3 nucleotides read TGTGCCAGCAGTTGGCAGCGGGGCCTCACAGATACGCAGTATTTT. Translation: CASSWQRGLTDTQYF. The chain carries TRBV6-5 and TRBJ2-3, with 7 positions matching TRBD2. The CDR3 has 15 amino acids. Losses at the gene ends were 4 bases for V and 2 bases for J; bases not matched to a gene: 6. The germline gives CDR1 MNHEY, CDR2 SVGAGI.

A single count supports this clone. This sequence joins TRBV11-3 and TRBJ2-5; 11 nucleotides match TRBD1. The germline gives CDR1 SGHNT, CDR2 YENEEA. This CDR3 comprises 16 residues. V shed 1 base and J 5 bases; nucleotides not matched to a gene: 6. The CDR3 protein is CASSLARTGGSETQYF. Written as DNA, the CDR3 is TGTGCCAGCAGCTTAGCTAGGACAGGGGGCTCGGAGACCCAGTACTTC.

The V call is TRBV30, the J call TRBJ1-6; no definite D call. V lost 4 bases, J lost 7 bases, and 11 bases lay in between. The germline V gene encodes CDR1 GTSNPN and CDR2 SVGIG (reference sequence). The CDR3 runs to 13 residues. CDR3 in DNA: TGTGCCTGGACCGACACCACCAATTCACCCCTCCACTTT. Translation gives CAWTDTTNSPLHF.